These T cell receptor beta chains were read from a single sample in a study of cytomegalovirus exposure and HLA in healthy donors. Generated by immunoSEQ multiplex PCR, the TCRdb table keeps only in-frame clones and is missing some. This sample has 150,000 or so clones; approximately 86% occur once, and the top ten carry about 1.6%. The sample taken for sequencing was PBMCs. The receptors originated from a male donor in good health and CMV-seronegative. Both conserved end residues are part of each CDR3. Fields, in order: D gene, J gene, V gene, CDR3 protein, CDR3 DNA. The D gene is left open where the match is weak.

NA,TRBJ1-3,TRBV7-9,CASSRGRGAGGNTIYF,TGTGCCAGCAGCCGAGGACGGGGAGCGGGAGGAAACACCATATATTTT
NA,TRBJ1-3,TRBV10-3,CAISETSGNTIYF,TGTGCCATCAGTGAAACATCTGGAAACACCATATATTTT
NA,TRBJ2-7,TRBV7-9,CSSSRGVYEQYF,TGTTCCAGCAGCCGAGGTGTGTACGAGCAGTACTTC
NA,TRBJ2-3,TRBV21-1,CASSKEYGAGGREDTQYF,TGTGCCAGCAGCAAAGAGTATGGAGCGGGAGGGAGGGAAGATACGCAGTATTTT
NA,TRBJ1-2,TRBV5-4,CASRTFQGQATHYGYTF,TGTGCCAGCAGGACTTTTCAGGGCCAGGCGACTCACTATGGCTACACCTTC
NA,TRBJ2-7,TRBV7-3,CASSFNGLGPYEQYF,TGTGCCAGCAGCTTTAACGGCCTTGGGCCCTACGAGCAGTACTTC
TRBD1,TRBJ1-4,TRBV5-6,CASSPGTGVEKLFF,TGTGCCAGCAGCCCCGGGACAGGGGTTGAAAAACTGTTTTTT
TRBD2,TRBJ2-5,TRBV7-7,CASSFGLAGGPGGQETQYF,TGTGCCAGCAGCTTTGGACTAGCGGGAGGGCCCGGAGGCCAAGAGACCCAGTACTTC
TRBD2,TRBJ2-2,TRBV5-4,CASSLFGTSPNTGELFF,TGTGCCAGCAGCTTGTTTGGGACTAGCCCCAACACCGGGGAGCTGTTTTTT
TRBD1,TRBJ1-1,TRBV7-8,CASSQGTGGNTEAFF,TGTGCCAGCAGCCAAGGGACAGGGGGGAACACTGAAGCTTTCTTT